The 23 T cell receptor beta chains listed next were all sequenced from one sample in a study of blood T cells in healthy people across ages. A J-beta primer mix and a sample-barcoded 5' primer were used in a second PCR of roughly 6 to 12 cycles. MiXCR, applied by TCRdb to the 5' RACE reads, yields one record per CDR3 protein. The sample lists over 1,200,000 distinct CDR3 sequences; 55% to 75% were seen once. The sequenced material came from blood. All receptors derive from a man aged 18 to 29 in good health.

The chain employs TRBV4-3 and TRBJ2-1, with D hard to call. This CDR3 is built from 16 residues. Germline V gives CDR1 LGHNA, CDR2 YSLEER. V was shortened by 0 bases and J by 2 bases, with 11 bases between the two germline ends. For the CDR3, the DNA is TGCGCCAGCAGCCAAGATCACGTGGACCCCTACAATGAGCAGTTCTTC. As protein: CASSQDHVDPYNEQFF.

The chain combines TRBV15 with TRBJ1-5; D call uncertain. Germline lookup yields CDR1 LNHNV and CDR2 YYDKDF (reference sequence). V was pared by 0 bases and J by 5 bases, with 11 bases between. The length of the CDR3 is 15 residues. The CDR3 loop is CATSRDSGRHQPQHF. The CDR3 DNA follows: TGTGCCACCAGCAGAGATTCAGGCAGGCATCAGCCCCAGCATTTT.

This clonotype came up a few times. V is TRBV5-1 and J is TRBJ1-1; 8 bases are a match to TRBD1. With V trimmed by 5 bases and J by 1 base, 10 bases remained unmatched. CDR3 size: 16 residues. Looked up from germline, CDR1 is SGHRS and CDR2 is YFSETQ. The CDR3 DNA follows: TGCGCCAGCAGGCTATCGACAGGGGTAGAGAACACTGAAGCTTTCTTT. It yields the protein CASRLSTGVENTEAFF.

The V and J genes are TRBV7-9 and TRBJ2-7; tentatively, D is TRBD2 (7 bases). The end of the DNA fits TRBJ2-5 better, so the J call may be wrong. The CDR3 has 15 residues. Germline V gives CDR1 SEHNR, CDR2 FQNEAQ (reference sequence). The CDR3 DNA is TGTGCCAGCAGCACGTTCGGGGGGCCAAAAGAGACCCAGTACTTC. Its protein is CASSTFGGPKETQYF.

The rearrangement joins TRBV12-3 or TRBV12-4 to TRBJ2-3; D perhaps matches TRBD2 (5 bases). CDR3 length equals 12 residues. V lost 6 bases and J lost 6, with 10 bases in between. The CDR3 loop reads CASRRAIDTQYF. The CDR3 coding sequence is TGTGCCAGCAGGAGGGCAATCGATACGCAGTATTTT.

This clonotype was seen a few times. CDR3 in DNA: TGTGCCAGCAGTTCCCAGGCCCAAAGCGAAAAACTGTTTTTT. As protein: CASSSQAQSEKLFF. The J gene is TRBJ1-4, the V gene TRBV28, with D unresolved. The CDR3 sequence is 14 residues long. Germline CDR1 is MDHEN and CDR2 is SYDVKM. The V and J ends lost 4 bases and 8 bases respectively, with 14 bases between them.

The chain is built from TRBV6-5 and TRBJ2-3; 13 bases match TRBD2. The CDR3 has 21 residues. Per the germline V gene, CDR1 is MNHEY and CDR2 is SVGAGI. J was trimmed by 2 bases and V by 3 bases; bases with no gene match: 17. This CDR3 reads CASSYLRGLAGAELVTDTQYF. The CDR3 region has the DNA TGTGCCAGCAGTTATCTACGCGGACTAGCGGGAGCGGAGCTAGTCACAGATACGCAGTATTTT.

The J gene is TRBJ2-1, the V gene TRBV5-4; 9 positions match TRBD1. The ends lost 2 bases at V and 8 bases at J; junction bases unmatched: 8. There are 15 residues in the CDR3. Germline V gene lookup returns CDR1 SGHNT and CDR2 YYREEE (reference sequence). The CDR3 nucleotides read TGTGCCAGCAGCTTTCTCGGACAGGGGTTTCATGAGCAGTTCTTC. Amino acids: CASSFLGQGFHEQFF.

The gene calls are TRBV10-3 and TRBJ2-5, with no clear D. Germline V lookup: CDR1 ENHRY, CDR2 SYGVKD. The V and J ends lost 7 bases and 5 bases respectively, with 17 bases between them. The CDR3 has 14 residues. CDR3 DNA: TGTGCCATCATCCTTAGGCTCCTGTGGGAGACCCAGTACTTC. Its translation: CAIILRLLWETQYF.

The V call is TRBV4-1, the J call TRBJ2-7, with 7 bases fitting TRBD1. V trimming: 3 bases; J trimming: 6 bases; junction bases outside the gene matches: 5. CDR1 and CDR2 (germline): MGHRA, YSYEKL. The CDR3 consists of 13 residues. CDR3 in amino acids: CASSHGQAGEQYF. The CDR3, as DNA: TGCGCCAGCAGCCACGGACAGGCCGGCGAGCAGTACTTC.

The chain is built from TRBV4-2 and TRBJ1-2; TRBD1 might be the D (5 bases). The CDR3 loop spans 16 amino acids. The V gene's germline CDR1 is LGHNA and CDR2 YNFKEQ. The V end was cut by 3 bases, the J end by 4 bases, with 18 bases between. CDR3 amino acids: CASSHSLGDDLYGYTF. The CDR3, as DNA: TGTGCCAGCAGCCATTCCCTAGGGGATGACCTCTATGGCTACACCTTC.

As concerns this clonotype: Sequence at one end of the junction differs from germline and may be a read error. V is TRBV7-7 and J is TRBJ2-5; D not certain. The CDR3 consists of 15 residues. CDR1 is SSHAT and CDR2 is FNYEAQ in the germline V gene (reference sequence). DNA of the CDR3: TGTGCTAGCAGCTTAGAGACCGCGTTCAACGGTGCCCAGTACTTC. Amino acids: CASSLETAFNGAQYF. Using reference TRBV7-7 and TRBJ2-5 for the parts outside the CDR3, the full variable domain is GAGVSQSPRYKVTKRGQDVTLRCDPISSHATLYWYQQALGQGPEFLTYFNYEAQPDKSGLPSDRFSAERPEGSISTLTIQRTEQRDSAMYRCASSLETAFNGAQYFGPGTRLLVL.

The rearrangement links TRBV7-2 to TRBJ1-2; the D gene is possibly TRBD1 (5 bases). This CDR3 has 15 residues. V was cut by 1 base and J by 0 bases, with 9 bases left in between. Germline V gene lookup returns CDR1 SGHTA and CDR2 FQGNSA. The CDR3 region is CASSLEGRANYGYTF. The CDR3 DNA follows: TGTGCCAGCAGCTTAGAGGGCAGGGCTAACTATGGCTACACCTTC.

CDR3 DNA: TGTGCCAGCAGGCGCACCCTTCAAATCGGTGAAAAACTGTTTTTT. Residues: CASRRTLQIGEKLFF. The chain recombines TRBV6-5 with TRBJ1-4, with D uncertain. This CDR3 spans 15 amino acids. Germline V gene lookup returns CDR1 MNHEY and CDR2 SVGAGI. V shed 6 bases and J shed 7 bases, with 18 bases lying between them.

The chain joins TRBV6-2 or TRBV6-3 to TRBJ1-5; 7 nucleotides agree with TRBD1. V lost 5 bases, J lost 0 bases, and 1 base stayed unmatched. This CDR3 has 14 amino acids. Germline V gene sequence: CDR1 MNHEY, CDR2 SVGEGT. The CDR3 sequence: CASSDRDSNQPQHF. CDR3 in DNA: TGTGCCAGCAGTGACAGGGATAGCAATCAGCCCCAGCATTTT.

J is TRBJ1-2 and V is TRBV4-1; weak D call: TRBD1 (6 bases). Deletions cut 1 base from V and 5 bases from J, with 32 bases between. CDR3 length: 21 amino acids. The germline gives CDR1 MGHRA, CDR2 YSYEKL. This CDR3 reads CASSQVFPTDKGGRFFYGYTF. CDR3 nucleotides: TGCGCCAGCAGCCAAGTTTTCCCCACCGACAAAGGGGGAAGGTTTTTTTATGGCTACACCTTC.

The rearrangement joins TRBV6-5 to TRBJ2-1; tentative D call: TRBD2 (5 bases). Germline CDR1 and CDR2: MNHEY and SVGAGI. The CDR3 has 16 amino acids. V dropped 6 bases and J dropped 2 bases, with 17 bases sitting between them. Here the CDR3 reads CASSYGVAVPYNEQFF. In DNA, the CDR3 is TGTGCCAGCAGCTACGGGGTCGCAGTGCCCTACAATGAGCAGTTCTTC.

V and J are TRBV3-1 and TRBJ2-7; D may correspond to TRBD1 or TRBD2 (5 bases each). The V gene lost 0 bases and the J gene lost 3 bases, with 9 bases spanning the gap. The germline V gene has CDR1 LGHDT and CDR2 YNNKEL (reference sequence). The CDR3 consists of 14 residues. The CDR3 nucleotides read TGTGCCAGCAGCCAAGAGGGGGATCTCTACGAGCAGTACTTC. It specifies CASSQEGDLYEQYF.

This sequence joins TRBV12-3 or TRBV12-4 and TRBJ1-1; 8 nucleotides match TRBD1. The CDR3 is made up of 15 amino acids. J lost 4 bases, V lost 7 bases, and 11 bases had no gene match. CDR3 in amino acids: CASIETGGRSTEAFF. For the CDR3, the DNA is TGTGCCAGCATAGAAACAGGGGGACGTAGCACTGAAGCTTTCTTT.

This clonotype has a handful of counts. J is TRBJ2-5 and V is TRBV4-1; D is unresolved. The germline V and J ends were trimmed by 2 bases and 11 bases, with 15 bases remaining between them. Germline CDR1 is MGHRA and CDR2 is YSYEKL. This CDR3 contains 13 residues. This CDR3 is CASSQSSSTAQYF. The CDR3 nucleotides are TGCGCCAGCAGCCAATCCTCCTCTACGGCGCAGTACTTC.

The J gene is TRBJ2-4, the V gene TRBV7-6; D unresolved. Near its end, the DNA agrees better with TRBJ2-7, so the J call may be wrong. The germline gives CDR1 SGHVS, CDR2 FNYEAQ. This CDR3 contains 13 residues. Written as DNA, the CDR3 is TGTGCCAGCAGCCCCCCTGGAGAGGACGAGCAGTACTTC. Amino acids: CASSPPGEDEQYF.

This chain links TRBV12-3 or TRBV12-4 with TRBJ1-2; TRBD1 is a possible D gene (6 bases). CDR3 length equals 17 residues. V was trimmed by 6 bases and J by 0 bases, leaving 20 bases between them. For the CDR3, the DNA is TGTGCCAGCAGCCGCTTAGTGGGGGCCTCCCCTAACTATGGCTACACCTTC. Translating it yields CASSRLVGASPNYGYTF.

This rearrangement joins TRBV6-4 to TRBJ2-1; D remains ambiguous. This CDR3 is built from 15 residues. CDR1 is MRHNA and CDR2 is SNTAGT in the germline V gene. Trimming left V 8 bases short and J 4 bases short, with 18 bases between. CDR3 loop: CASAASPSSYNEQFF. In DNA form, the CDR3 reads TGTGCCAGCGCAGCTTCCCCGAGCTCTTACAATGAGCAGTTCTTC.